This entry lists 29 T cell receptor beta chains sequenced from one sample in a study of regulatory T cells in long-lasting Graves disease. To make TCR beta libraries, researchers used iRepertoire HTBI primers and Arm-PCR of CDR3 regions. Via MiXCR, TCRdb re-called the multiplex PCR reads, giving one row per CDR3 protein. The sample yields hundreds of thousands of distinct CDR3 sequences, around 21% seen once. Time point defined: persistent/refractory GD, antithyroid drugs over 5 years with positive TRAb. The TCR library was made from RNA that had been extracted from PBMCs in TRIzol. The sequences come from peripheral blood mononuclear cells (PBMCs), collected when the disease was refractory, from a patient treated with antithyroid drugs. These receptors were collected from a female donor with Graves disease.

The chain joins TRBV20-1 to TRBJ2-7; D remains ambiguous. Germline assignment: CDR1 DFQATT and CDR2 SNEGSKA (reference sequence). The germline V and J ends were trimmed by 3 bases and 3 bases, with 6 bases remaining between them. The CDR3 extends over 11 amino acids. CDR3 in amino acids: CSARNSYEQYF. CDR3 nucleotides: TGCAGTGCTAGGAACAGCTACGAGCAGTACTTC.

This clonotype appeared many times. The chain is built from TRBV6-1 and TRBJ2-7; D is perhaps TRBD2 (5 bases). From germline, CDR1 is MNHNS and CDR2 SASEGT. V was cut by 10 bases and J by 0 bases, with 16 bases left in between. The CDR3 consists of 14 residues. DNA for the CDR3: TGTGCCACCCGGGGTGTCGGAAGCTCCTACGAGCAGTACTTC. Residues: CATRGVGSSYEQYF.

J is TRBJ2-7 and V is TRBV7-9; TRBD2 agrees at 15 bases. The J segment lost 0 bases and the V segment lost 2 bases, leaving 8 bases of the junction unmatched. The CDR3 has 19 residues. From germline, CDR1 is SEHNR and CDR2 FQNEAQ (reference sequence). CDR3 bases: TGTGCCAGCAGCTTATCCGACTGGGGACTAGCGGGGGGCTCCTACGAGCAGTACTTC. Protein: CASSLSDWGLAGGSYEQYF.

This clonotype was seen at least ten times. The J gene is TRBJ2-3, the V gene TRBV12-3 or TRBV12-4, with no clear D. This CDR3 is built from 11 residues. Trimming took 5 bases from V and 4 from J, leaving 4 bases between them. The CDR3, as DNA: TGTGCCAGCAGTCCCTCAGATACGCAGTATTTT. It specifies CASSPSDTQYF.

This chain joins TRBV20-1 and TRBJ2-2, with unresolved D. The length of the CDR3 is 15 residues. Trimming left V 0 bases short and J 1 base short, with 9 bases between. Germline loops: CDR1 DFQATT, CDR2 SNEGSKA (reference sequence). Written as DNA, the CDR3 is TGCAGTGCTAGAGATACCCGAGAGAACACCGGGGAGCTGTTTTTT. Translated: CSARDTRENTGELFF.

The J gene is TRBJ1-1, the V gene TRBV5-6; 11 nucleotides agree with TRBD1. J was trimmed by 13 bases and V by 2 bases; bases with no gene match: 13. The CDR3 spans 15 residues. From germline, CDR1 is SGHDT and CDR2 YYEEEE. This CDR3 reads CASSFGTGGGKVGFF. The DNA for the CDR3 is TGTGCCAGCAGCTTTGGGACAGGGGGTGGAAAAGTAGGTTTCTTT.

This clonotype was detected only a few times. The gene calls are TRBV7-6 and TRBJ2-5; 7 bases are shared with TRBD2. The CDR3 is made up of 14 amino acids. The V and J ends lost 7 bases and 2 bases, in that order; junction bases with no gene match: 7. Germline values: CDR1 SGHVS, CDR2 FNYEAQ. The CDR3, as DNA: TGTGCCAGCATTAGTAGCGGGTCTCAAGAGACCCAGTACTTC. This gives the protein CASISSGSQETQYF. Complete variable domain (other parts from reference TRBV7-6 and TRBJ2-5): GAGVSQSPRYKVTKRGQDVALRCDPISGHVSLYWYRQALGQGPEFLTYFNYEAQQDKSGLPNDRFSAERPEGSISTLTIQRTEQRDSAMYRCASISSGSQETQYFGPGTRLLVL.

This clonotype has ten or more counts. In DNA, the CDR3 is TGTGCCAGCAGCTTAGAAGGGACGGAGACCCAGTACTTC. Translating gives CASSLEGTETQYF. The rearrangement links TRBV11-2 to TRBJ2-5; D is tentatively TRBD1 or TRBD2 (5 bases each). V gave up 0 bases and J gave up 5 bases, with 7 bases separating them. The CDR3 covers 13 residues. The V gene's germline CDR1 is SGHAT and CDR2 FQNNGV.

The gene calls are TRBV7-3 and TRBJ2-1; 11 nucleotides line up with TRBD1. The end of the DNA is better explained by TRBJ2-5, so the J call may be wrong. Germline CDR1 and CDR2: SGHTA and FQGTGA. The CDR3 totals 15 residues. The CDR3 sequence is CASSDGQGAWETQYF. The CDR3 DNA is TGTGCCAGCAGCGATGGACAGGGGGCATGGGAGACCCAGTACTTC.

This clonotype came up many times. The chain links TRBV7-2 to TRBJ2-2; D call uncertain. V lost 5 bases to trimming and J lost 5 bases, with 9 bases between them. CDR1 and CDR2 from the germline V gene are SGHTA and FQGNSA. This CDR3 region has 13 residues. CDR3 coding DNA: TGTGCCAGCAGCCGCTCCGGAACCGGGGAGCTGTTTTTT. It is translated as CASSRSGTGELFF. Using reference TRBV7-2 and TRBJ2-2 for the parts outside the CDR3, the full variable domain is GAGVSQSPSNKVTEKGKDVELRCDPISGHTALYWYRQSLGQGLEFLIYFQGNSAPDKSGLPSDRFSAERTGGSVSTLTIQRTQQEDSAVYLCASSRSGTGELFFGEGSRLTVL.

This clonotype has a count of ten or more. The chain's CDR3 is CASTPGPWVEQYF. The CDR3 DNA reads TGTGCCAGCACGCCAGGGCCCTGGGTCGAGCAGTACTTC. The chain recombines TRBV2 with TRBJ2-7; TRBD1 is a possible D gene (5 bases). The germline V gene has CDR1 SNHLY and CDR2 FYNNEI. Trimming cost V 7 bases and J 6 bases, with 16 bases left between them. CDR3 size: 13 residues.

The CDR3 DNA follows: TGCGCCAGCAGCCTACTAGGCGGGGGGACTCAAGAGACCCAGTACTTC. Encoded protein: CASSLLGGGTQETQYF. The gene calls are TRBV5-1 and TRBJ2-5, with 8 bases identical to TRBD2. The CDR3 runs 16 residues. From germline, CDR1 is SGHRS and CDR2 YFSETQ. V was pared by 4 bases and J by 2 bases, with 10 bases of the junction left unmatched.

The chain has TRBV4-1 and TRBJ2-5; D is ambiguous. The CDR3 covers 16 residues. The germline V gene has CDR1 MGHRA and CDR2 YSYEKL. Trimming cost V 0 bases and J 5 bases, with 16 bases left between them. CDR3 region: CASSQEFGWKGETQYF. The CDR3 DNA is TGCGCCAGCAGCCAAGAATTTGGCTGGAAAGGGGAGACCCAGTACTTC.

The chain has TRBV20-1 and TRBJ2-7; D remains unclear. This CDR3 contains 12 residues. The V and J ends lost 4 bases and 5 bases respectively, with 12 bases between them. Germline CDR1 DFQATT, CDR2 SNEGSKA (reference sequence). The DNA of the CDR3 is TGCAGTGCTATAAACCCCGAAAACGAGCAGTACTTC. It yields the protein CSAINPENEQYF.

The rearrangement uses TRBV27 and TRBJ1-6, with 11 bases aligning to TRBD1. V lost 5 bases, J lost 8 bases, and 5 bases stayed unmatched. Germline-derived CDR1 and CDR2 are MNHEY and SMNVEV (reference sequence). This CDR3 has 15 residues. The CDR3: CASSPLGQGDSPLHF. The CDR3 region has the DNA TGTGCCAGCAGTCCGCTGGGACAGGGGGATTCACCCCTCCACTTT.

This clonotype was seen many times. The CDR3 DNA sequence: TGTGCCAGCAGTTTCGCGAGAACCTACGAGCAGTACTTC. It yields the protein CASSFARTYEQYF. The chain has TRBV28 and TRBJ2-7; D unclear. Germline V gene data show CDR1 as MDHEN and CDR2 as SYDVKM. The V end lost 3 bases, the J end lost 2 bases, and 8 bases lay between the germline ends. The CDR3 is made up of 13 amino acids.

This clonotype has more than one count but fewer than ten. This chain joins TRBV14 and TRBJ2-7, with D possibly TRBD2 on 5 matching bases. Germline V gives CDR1 SGHDN, CDR2 FVKESK. With 5 bases removed from V and 0 bases from J, the gap between germline ends came to 11 bases. The CDR3 runs to 14 residues. The CDR3 DNA reads TGTGCCAGCAGCACCCGGACTCTCTCCTACGAGCAGTACTTC. Its protein is CASSTRTLSYEQYF.

J is TRBJ1-2 and V is TRBV27; a possible D gene is TRBD1 (6 bases). CDR1 is MNHEY and CDR2 is SMNVEV in the germline V gene (reference sequence). The V and J ends lost 6 bases and 5 bases respectively, with 10 bases between them. CDR3 size: 12 residues. The CDR3 DNA is TGTGCCAGCAGGGGACACGGATATGGCTACACCTTC. Amino acids: CASRGHGYGYTF.

This clonotype was seen more than once but under ten times. The V gene is TRBV6-1, the J gene TRBJ2-2, with D perhaps matching TRBD1 (5 bases). Germline values: CDR1 MNHNS, CDR2 SASEGT. The germline V and J ends were trimmed by 5 bases and 7 bases, with 17 bases remaining between them. The CDR3 length is 15 residues. CDR3 coding DNA: TGTGCCAGCAGTCAACCTTCCCAGGGTAACGGGGAGCTGTTTTTT. This codes for CASSQPSQGNGELFF.

This clonotype is a singleton in its sample. V gene TRBV14 combines with J gene TRBJ1-1, with 9 bases lining up with TRBD1. Germline V lookup: CDR1 SGHDN, CDR2 FVKESK. The CDR3 runs 15 residues. The V and J ends lost 2 bases and 5 bases, in that order; junction bases with no gene match: 6. CDR3 loop: CASSQPGQGRTEAFF. The CDR3 DNA sequence: TGTGCCAGCAGCCAACCGGGACAGGGTCGGACTGAAGCTTTCTTT.

The rearrangement uses TRBV7-8 and TRBJ2-7; D is ambiguous. This CDR3 region has 14 residues. Between the trimmed V and J ends, which lost 5 bases and 2 bases, there was a span of 13 bases. Per germline, CDR1 SGHVS and CDR2 FQNEAQ. Written as DNA, the CDR3 is TGTGCCAGCAGCGATCGAAGGGTTACCTACGAGCAGTACTTC. Protein: CASSDRRVTYEQYF.

This clonotype was counted ten times or more. CDR3 DNA: TGTGCCAGCAGTTTAGGCGGGCCAGCTGAAGCTTTCTTT. This encodes CASSLGGPAEAFF. The chain recombines TRBV12-3 or TRBV12-4 with TRBJ1-1; D unclear. With 1 base removed from V and 6 bases from J, the gap between germline ends came to 9 bases. The CDR3 extends over 13 amino acids.

This chain connects TRBV20-1 to TRBJ2-2, with TRBD1 identical over 7 bases. V shed 6 bases, J shed 5 bases, and the junction held 6 bases outside the gene matches. The CDR3 is 13 amino acids. Germline CDR1 reads DFQATT; CDR2 reads SNEGSKA (reference sequence). The CDR3, as DNA: TGCAGTGCACCAAGGGGGCGGACCGGGGAGCTGTTTTTT. It is translated as CSAPRGRTGELFF.

This clonotype came up many times. The chain uses TRBV10-3 and TRBJ1-3, with D perhaps TRBD1 (6 bases). The CDR3 has 17 amino acids. With 2 bases removed from V and 4 bases from J, the gap between germline ends came to 18 bases. Germline V gene lookup returns CDR1 ENHRY and CDR2 SYGVKD. CDR3 sequence reads: CAISEPGQLTLGNTIYF. In DNA, the CDR3 is TGTGCCATCAGTGAGCCGGGACAACTAACGTTAGGAAACACCATATATTTT.

This sequence joins TRBV2 and TRBJ1-5; 7 nucleotides line up with TRBD1. The CDR3 length is 15 residues. Germline CDR1 and CDR2: SNHLY and FYNNEI. J was trimmed by 3 bases and V by 6 bases; bases with no gene match: 8. Here the CDR3 reads CASSLGTVYNQPQHF. CDR3 bases: TGTGCCAGCAGCTTAGGGACAGTCTACAATCAGCCCCAGCATTTT.

The J gene is TRBJ1-2, the V gene TRBV7-9; the D is unclear. CDR1 and CDR2 from the germline V gene are SEHNR and FQNEAQ (reference sequence). The ends were cut back, 1 base at V and 10 bases at J, with 7 bases in the middle. CDR3 length equals 11 residues. Here the CDR3 DNA reads TGTGCCAGCAGCTTAGGTCCTCTCTACACCTTC. Protein product: CASSLGPLYTF.

This clonotype was picked up a small number of times. The rearrangement joins TRBV19 to TRBJ2-2; D remains unclear. V was pared by 3 bases and J by 4 bases, with 12 bases between. There are 15 residues in the CDR3. Germline V gene sequence: CDR1 LNHDA, CDR2 SQIVND (reference sequence). CDR3 in DNA: TGTGCCAGTAGTATCGGTCCATTCTCCACCGGGGAGCTGTTTTTT. As protein: CASSIGPFSTGELFF.

This clonotype was seen ten or more times. The genes are TRBV6-1 and TRBJ1-1, with TRBD1 matching over 9 bases. The V gene's germline CDR1 is MNHNS and CDR2 SASEGT. Trimming cost V 7 bases and J 5 bases; bases outside gene matches: 11. The CDR3 is made up of 15 amino acids. The CDR3 protein is CASTSDGTGNTEAFF. The DNA for the CDR3 is TGTGCCAGCACCTCTGATGGGACAGGGAATACTGAAGCTTTCTTT.

This clonotype has a count of ten or more. The chain joins TRBV29-1 to TRBJ2-5, with D maybe TRBD1 (5 bases). The V end was cut by 5 bases, the J end by 2 bases, with 21 bases between. The germline CDR1 and CDR2 sequences are SQVTM and ANQGSEA. The CDR3 runs 16 residues. The CDR3 bases are TGCAGCGTTCCCCAGGGAAGACAGATGCGACAAGAGACCCAGTACTTC. This translates into CSVPQGRQMRQETQYF. The entire variable domain, with the rest obtained from reference TRBV29-1 and TRBJ2-5, is as follows: SAVISQKPSRDICQRGTSLTIQCQVDSQVTMMFWYRQQPGQSLTLIATANQGSEATYESGFVIDKFPISRPNLTFSTLTVSNMSPEDSSIYLCSVPQGRQMRQETQYFGPGTRLLVL.